The 30 T cell receptor beta chains below all came from one sample that was sequenced in a study of T-cell memory formation after mild COVID-19. TCRdb called the 5' RACE reads again in MiXCR, with one record for every CDR3 protein. The sample includes fewer than 350,000 distinct CDR3 sequences, approximately 15% of them seen just once. Source material: PBMCs or a T cell subset sorted from them (not recorded which). The receptors originated from a man between 18 and 29 years old who had mild COVID-19 (a few samples of this study predate the infection). Cell type and time point are not known.

This clonotype was observed a few times. The chain couples TRBV5-4 to TRBJ2-7; TRBD2 aligns across 12 bases. The germline V gene encodes CDR1 SGHNT and CDR2 YYREEE (reference sequence). J was trimmed by 3 bases and V by 3 bases; bases with no gene match: 10. There are 17 residues in the CDR3. The CDR3 DNA follows: TGTGCCAGCAGCTCGGGCGGACTAGCGGGGACCTTCTACGAGCAGTACGTC. This gives the protein CASSSGGLAGTFYEQYV.

The V call is TRBV29-1, the J call TRBJ1-1; D gene unclear. The CDR3 totals 11 residues. Trimming cost V 6 bases and J 1 base, with 6 bases left between them. CDR1 and CDR2 from the germline V gene are SQVTM and ANQGSEA. CDR3 in amino acids: CSVKENTEAFF. The CDR3 DNA is TGCAGCGTGAAAGAGAACACTGAAGCTTTCTTT.

The CDR3 is CASSSPPGTPDTQYF. The DNA for the CDR3 is TGTGCCAGCAGCTCCCCCCCGGGGACCCCAGATACGCAGTATTTT. The chain carries TRBV7-9 and TRBJ2-3; the D gene could be TRBD1 or TRBD2 (5 bases each). V lost 4 bases, J lost 4 bases, and 15 bases lay in between. The CDR3 loop spans 15 amino acids. Germline V lookup: CDR1 SEHNR, CDR2 FQNEAQ (reference sequence).

This clonotype appeared a few times. For the CDR3, the DNA is TGTGCCATCTCCGACAGGGTCAATACCGGGGAGCTGTTTTTT. It is translated as CAISDRVNTGELFF. V usage is TRBV10-3 and J usage is TRBJ2-2, with 7 bases aligning to TRBD1. CDR1 and CDR2 from the germline V gene are ENHRY and SYGVKD. The CDR3 contains 14 residues. The ends lost 8 bases at V and 5 bases at J; junction bases unmatched: 8.

There are a few counts of this clonotype. The chain couples TRBV4-1 to TRBJ1-5, with TRBD1 as a possible D gene (5 bases). Germline values: CDR1 MGHRA, CDR2 YSYEKL. Trimming stripped 1 base from V and 6 bases from J, with 16 bases between. This CDR3 is 16 amino acids long. The CDR3: CASSQGSDPRGQPQHF. The CDR3 DNA is TGCGCCAGCAGCCAAGGGTCAGATCCGAGGGGTCAGCCCCAGCATTTT.

This clonotype has only a few counts. CDR3 region: CSARVRGKRDYEQYF. The CDR3 nucleotides read TGCAGTGCTAGAGTCCGTGGGAAACGGGACTACGAGCAGTACTTC. The V and J genes are TRBV20-1 and TRBJ2-7, with TRBD2 as a possible D gene (5 bases). V was cut by 1 base and J by 3 bases, with 16 bases left in between. The CDR3 runs 15 residues. Germline CDR1 is DFQATT and CDR2 is SNEGSKA (reference sequence).

This clonotype turned up a few times. One end of the junction does not line up with germline, which may come from a read error. V is TRBV7-6 and J is TRBJ2-2; TRBD2 matches 7 bases. CDR3 length: 17 amino acids. The germline gives CDR1 SGHVS, CDR2 FNYEAQ. The CDR3 DNA follows: TGTGCCAGCAGCGAAGGGCCGCAGGGAGGGAACGCCGGGGAGCTGTTTTTT. Translated: CASSEGPQGGNAGELFF.

This rearrangement joins TRBV6-5 to TRBJ2-7; 7 nucleotides match TRBD1. The J segment lost 3 bases and the V segment lost 8 bases, leaving 10 bases of the junction unmatched. The CDR3 totals 14 residues. Germline-derived CDR1 and CDR2 are MNHEY and SVGAGI. The CDR3 loop is CASLGSGTVYEQYF. DNA for the CDR3: TGTGCCAGCCTAGGATCCGGGACAGTCTACGAGCAGTACTTC.

This clonotype was picked up a small number of times. The gene calls are TRBV5-4 and TRBJ2-7, with 7 bases identical to TRBD2. CDR3 length: 14 residues. Per the germline V gene, CDR1 is SGHNT and CDR2 is YYREEE (reference sequence). V lost 0 bases, J lost 3 bases, and 3 bases stayed unmatched. In DNA form, the CDR3 reads TGTGCCAGCAGCTTGGGCGGGGGAGGCTACGAGCAGTACTTC. This translates into CASSLGGGGYEQYF.

The CDR3 nucleotides are TGTGCCAGTACGGCAGGGCAAGAGCAGTACTTC. Translating gives CASTAGQEQYF. The chain combines TRBV19 with TRBJ2-7; D may be TRBD1 (5 bases). V gave up 7 bases and J gave up 7 bases, with 11 bases separating them. The germline V gene encodes CDR1 LNHDA and CDR2 SQIVND (reference sequence). This CDR3 is 11 amino acids long.

This rearrangement joins TRBV5-1 to TRBJ2-7; D is perhaps TRBD1 (6 bases). Germline CDR1 reads SGHRS; CDR2 reads YFSETQ. V dropped 0 bases and J dropped 2 bases, with 12 bases sitting between them. This CDR3 region has 15 residues. CDR3 coding DNA: TGCGCCAGCAGCTTGGCAGCAGGGGAAACCTACGAGCAGTACTTC. This encodes CASSLAAGETYEQYF.

This clonotype was observed a handful of times. The chain combines TRBV21-1 with TRBJ2-7; the D call TRBD1 from the table was never checked on the DNA. TRBV21-1 is a pseudogene locus. The CDR3 is 13 residues long. CDR3 nucleotides: TGTGCCAGCCCCGGGAAGACTTGGTGCGAGCAGTACGTC. Protein sequence: CASPGKTWCEQYV.

This clonotype has only a few counts. The chain employs TRBV6-4 and TRBJ1-6, with D unresolved. With 2 bases removed from V and 9 bases from J, the gap between germline ends came to 2 bases. The CDR3 runs to 11 residues. Germline V gene lookup returns CDR1 MRHNA and CDR2 SNTAGT. In nucleotides, the CDR3 is TGTGCCAGCAGTGACAGTTCACCCCTCCACTTT. This gives the protein CASSDSSPLHF.

The chain couples TRBV6-2 or TRBV6-3 to TRBJ1-1; 7 bases match TRBD1. J gave up 0 bases and V 7 bases, and 2 bases lay outside the gene matches. The CDR3 loop spans 13 amino acids. Germline V gene lookup returns CDR1 MNHEY and CDR2 SVGEGT. The CDR3 bases are TGTGCCAGCATGAGGGGGCTGAACACTGAAGCTTTCTTT. Translating gives CASMRGLNTEAFF.

This clonotype was counted ten times or more. The rearrangement uses TRBV6-5 and TRBJ2-1, with 11 bases lining up with TRBD1. CDR1 and CDR2 from the germline V gene are MNHEY and SVGAGI. Germline trimming cut 5 bases from V and 9 bases from J; bases unmatched to any gene: 6. This CDR3 has 14 residues. CDR3 nucleotides: TGTGCCAGCAGTACCGGGACAGGGGGTGGTGAGCAGTTCTTC. This encodes CASSTGTGGGEQFF.

This clonotype was seen at least ten times. This chain links TRBV9 with TRBJ2-5; 8 nucleotides match TRBD2. Looked up from germline, CDR1 is SGDLS and CDR2 is YYNGEE. The CDR3 has 14 residues. V dropped 4 bases and J dropped 1; count of bases not matched to a gene: 3. The CDR3 sequence is CASSPAGVQETQYF. The CDR3 coding sequence is TGTGCCAGCAGCCCAGCGGGGGTCCAAGAGACCCAGTACTTC.

In this sample, this clonotype turned up a few times. The chain combines TRBV5-1 with TRBJ2-7, with D hard to call. Germline CDR1 reads SGHRS; CDR2 reads YFSETQ. With 5 bases removed from V and 1 base from J, the gap between germline ends came to 10 bases. The CDR3 covers 13 residues. CDR3 amino acids: CASRAVGSYEQYF. CDR3 DNA sequence: TGCGCCAGCAGGGCTGTGGGTTCCTACGAGCAGTACTTC.

This clonotype was seen more than once but under ten times. The chain has TRBV7-9 and TRBJ2-1; possibly TRBD2 for D (6 bases). Trimming took off 0 bases at V and 7 bases at J, with 16 bases between the two ends. The germline V gene has CDR1 SEHNR and CDR2 FQNEAQ (reference sequence). The CDR3 is 16 residues long. Here the CDR3 DNA reads TGTGCCAGCAGCTTAGCCCCGGGAGTGGGGCATAATGAGCAGTTCTTC. Its translation: CASSLAPGVGHNEQFF.

This clonotype was recorded a few times. V and J are TRBV12-3 or TRBV12-4 and TRBJ1-5, with D tentatively TRBD1 (5 bases). V was pared by 6 bases and J by 6 bases, with 9 bases between. CDR3 length equals 12 residues. As DNA, the CDR3 is TGTGCCAGCAGATCTCAGGGTCAGCCCCAGCATTTT. It yields the protein CASRSQGQPQHF.

The rearrangement joins TRBV2 to TRBJ1-2, with D possibly TRBD1 on 5 matching bases. V was clipped by 5 bases and J by 4 bases, with 14 bases between them. Germline CDR1 is SNHLY and CDR2 is FYNNEI. The CDR3 has 14 residues. CDR3 sequence: CASSPQRGVYGYTF. CDR3 bases: TGTGCCAGCAGTCCCCAAAGAGGGGTCTATGGCTACACCTTC.

This clonotype was recorded a few times. The chain links TRBV4-1 to TRBJ1-3; unclear D gene. The V gene's germline CDR1 is MGHRA and CDR2 YSYEKL. This CDR3 has 13 residues. V gave up 1 base and J gave up 4 bases, with 5 bases separating them. The CDR3 nucleotides are TGCGCCAGCAGCCAAGCCGAAGGAAACACCATATATTTT. Protein: CASSQAEGNTIYF.

There are a few counts of this clonotype. The rearrangement links TRBV6-6 to TRBJ1-2; the D is unclear. V gave up 2 bases and J gave up 2 bases, with 3 bases separating them. Germline loops: CDR1 MNHNY, CDR2 SVGAGI (reference sequence). This CDR3 has 12 residues. In nucleotides, the CDR3 is TGTGCCAGCAGTTACGGGAACTATGGCTACACCTTC. Amino acids: CASSYGNYGYTF.

This clonotype was detected a few times. V is TRBV12-3 or TRBV12-4 and J is TRBJ1-5; tentative D call: TRBD1 (5 bases). The CDR3 length is 13 residues. Trimming stripped 8 bases from V and 5 bases from J, with 13 bases between. CDR3 DNA: TGTGCCAGCTCCAGACAGAAAGATCAGCCCCAGCATTTT. Amino acid sequence: CASSRQKDQPQHF.

The chain is built from TRBV6-6 and TRBJ2-5; D might be TRBD2 (6 bases). The CDR3 runs 13 residues. The V gene's germline CDR1 is MNHNY and CDR2 SVGAGI (reference sequence). The V gene lost 1 base and the J gene lost 4 bases, with 7 bases spanning the gap. CDR3 residues: CASSYFGRETQYF. The CDR3 DNA sequence: TGTGCCAGCAGTTACTTCGGGAGAGAGACCCAGTACTTC.

This clonotype was seen more than once but under ten times. The chain joins TRBV6-5 to TRBJ2-7; D tentatively fits TRBD1 or TRBD2 (5 bases each). The CDR3 is 13 residues long. CDR1 is MNHEY, CDR2 SVGAGI, per germline. V dropped 6 bases and J dropped 4 bases, with 13 bases sitting between them. CDR3 region: CASSPGTPYEQYV. The CDR3 DNA reads TGTGCCAGCAGCCCCGGGACGCCGTACGAGCAGTACGTC.

This clonotype has at least ten counts. The chain couples TRBV4-3 to TRBJ2-3, with TRBD2 matching over 14 bases. J gave up 1 base and V 4 bases, and 4 bases lay outside the gene matches. CDR3 length equals 17 residues. Looked up from germline, CDR1 is LGHNA and CDR2 is YSLEER. CDR3 DNA sequence: TGCGCCAGCAGCCCAGGACTAGCGGGGGGCGGCACAGATACGCAGTATTTT. Residues: CASSPGLAGGGTDTQYF.

V is TRBV5-6 and J is TRBJ1-2; D is unclear. The CDR3 is 15 residues long. V lost 0 bases and J lost 6, with 15 bases in between. Germline V CDR1 and CDR2: SGHDT, YYEEEE. The CDR3 sequence is CASSLALRDGHGYTF. The CDR3 DNA is TGTGCCAGCAGCTTGGCGCTTCGAGACGGCCATGGCTACACCTTC.

This clonotype was seen a few times. V gene TRBV12-5 combines with J gene TRBJ2-7, with 7 bases identical to TRBD1. V trimming: 6 bases; J trimming: 0 bases; junction bases outside the gene matches: 8. CDR1 LGHNT and CDR2 FRNRAP come from the germline V gene. The CDR3 extends over 15 amino acids. The CDR3 DNA follows: TGTGCTAGTGGACCCGGACAGGTTAGCTCCTACGAGCAGTACTTC. This encodes CASGPGQVSSYEQYF.

The chain carries TRBV6-5 and TRBJ1-2, with 7 bases fitting TRBD1. The CDR3 sequence is 14 residues long. Germline CDR1 and CDR2: MNHEY and SVGAGI. The ends lost 4 bases at V and 6 bases at J; junction bases unmatched: 8. CDR3 in DNA: TGTGCCAGCAGTTCCCTAACAGGGGTCCATGGCTACACCTTC. It translates to CASSSLTGVHGYTF.

The CDR3 sequence is CASSRPGFTKPQHF. CDR3 bases: TGTGCCAGCTCACGGCCAGGGTTTACGAAGCCCCAGCATTTT. The chain recombines TRBV18 with TRBJ1-5; D is perhaps TRBD1 (5 bases). Trimming removed 4 bases at V and 8 bases at J, with 15 bases between. CDR1 is KGHSH and CDR2 is LQKENI in the germline V gene. The CDR3 extends over 14 amino acids.